This TCR beta chain was recorded in a study of blood T cell repertoires in COVID-19. TCRdb's table, derived via immunoSEQ multiplex PCR, lists solely in-frame clones and lacks some. Of more than 65,000 clones listed, around nine tenths are singletons. The CDR3 covers 15 residues. Germline V gene data show CDR1 as WNHNN and CDR2 as SYGVQD (reference sequence). J was trimmed by 2 bases and V by 3 bases; bases with no gene match: 3. The chain couples TRBV10-1 to TRBJ2-1; the match to TRBD2 covers 8 bases. This TCR came from a man aged 55 to 70 with acute or convalescent COVID-19. Sample: peripheral blood. CDR3 coding DNA: TGCGCCAGCAGTGAACCGGGGGGGCCCTACAATGAGCAGTTCTTC. Its translation is CASSEPGGPYNEQFF.